These 3 T cell receptor beta chains were all obtained from the same sample, sequenced in a study of T cells in Graves' hyperthyroidism and ophthalmopathy. The TCR beta CDR3 regions underwent amplification using RNA transcripts as the source. The HTBI primer set drove a first-round RT-PCR of the TCR CDR3. TCRdb independently ran MiXCR on the multiplex PCR reads; one entry per CDR3 protein. The sample consists of approximately 270,000 distinct CDR3 sequences, more than 14% of them appearing once. The sequenced sample was blood. All receptors come from a woman between 40 and 55 years old with Graves' hyperthyroidism that later progressed to Graves' ophthalmopathy.

In its sample, this clonotype was seen many times. The chain uses TRBV29-1 and TRBJ1-1; no clear D gene. The CDR3 has 13 residues. Germline V CDR1 and CDR2: SQVTM, ANQGSEA. V lost 5 bases and J 2 bases, leaving 12 bases between the germline ends. CDR3 bases: TGCAGCGTTTCGCTTGAGTTAAACACTGAAGCTTTCTTT. Its translation is CSVSLELNTEAFF.

The chain uses TRBV14 and TRBJ2-7; D is uncertain. V shed 4 bases and J shed 4 bases, with 11 bases lying between them. The CDR3 is 13 amino acids. Germline CDR1 reads SGHDN; CDR2 reads FVKESK. CDR3 amino acids: CASSPGPIYEQYF. For the CDR3, the DNA is TGTGCCAGCAGCCCCGGGCCGATATACGAGCAGTACTTC.

In its sample, this clonotype was seen many times. The chain combines TRBV27 with TRBJ2-1; TRBD2 might be the D (6 bases). CDR3 length: 15 amino acids. CDR1 and CDR2 from the germline V gene are MNHEY and SMNVEV (reference sequence). Trimming left V 2 bases short and J 8 bases short, with 16 bases between. The CDR3 DNA is TGTGCCAGCAGTTTACTGACGGGAGTGGGACATGAGCAGTTCTTC. Amino acid sequence: CASSLLTGVGHEQFF.